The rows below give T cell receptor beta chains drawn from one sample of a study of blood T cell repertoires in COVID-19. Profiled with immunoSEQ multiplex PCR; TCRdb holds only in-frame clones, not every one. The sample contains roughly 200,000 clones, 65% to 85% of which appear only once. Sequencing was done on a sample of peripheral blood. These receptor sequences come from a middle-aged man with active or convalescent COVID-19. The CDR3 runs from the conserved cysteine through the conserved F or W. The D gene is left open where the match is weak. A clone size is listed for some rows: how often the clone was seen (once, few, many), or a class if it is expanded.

CDR3aa: CASSHYRGISYEQYF
CDR3nt: TGTGCCAGCAGCCACTACAGGGGGATTTCCTACGAGCAGTACTTC
j_gene: TRBJ2-7
v_gene: TRBV11-2
d_gene: TRBD1
abundance: .
len: 15

CDR3aa: CASRAGVEKLFF
CDR3nt: TGTGCCAGCAGGGCAGGGGTTGAAAAACTGTTTTTT
j_gene: TRBJ1-4
v_gene: TRBV25-1
d_gene: .
abundance: .
len: 12

CDR3aa: CASSYEAYSEQFF
CDR3nt: TGTGCCAGCAGTTATGAGGCGTATTCTGAGCAGTTCTTC
j_gene: TRBJ2-1
v_gene: TRBV6-2/TRBV6-3
d_gene: .
abundance: .
len: 13

CDR3aa: CASSLATAGGQPQHF
CDR3nt: TGTGCCAGCAGCTTAGCGACGGCAGGGGGACAGCCCCAGCATTTT
j_gene: TRBJ1-5
v_gene: TRBV7-9
d_gene: TRBD1
abundance: .
len: 15

CDR3aa: CATRLTGPINQPQHF
CDR3nt: TGTGCCACCAGACTGACAGGGCCAATTAATCAGCCCCAGCATTTT
j_gene: TRBJ1-5
v_gene: TRBV24-1
d_gene: TRBD1
abundance: .
len: 15

CDR3aa: CASSIAGLATITDTQYF
CDR3nt: TGTGCCAGTAGTATAGCGGGACTAGCGACTATCACAGATACGCAGTATTTT
j_gene: TRBJ2-3
v_gene: TRBV19
d_gene: TRBD2
abundance: once
len: 17

CDR3aa: CASSVEAGVWETQYF
CDR3nt: TGTGCCAGCAGCGTAGAGGCGGGGGTTTGGGAGACCCAGTACTTC
j_gene: TRBJ2-5
v_gene: TRBV9
d_gene: TRBD2
abundance: .
len: 15

CDR3aa: CASSQDPTGGNQPQHF
CDR3nt: TGTGCCAGCAGCCAAGATCCAACGGGGGGAAATCAGCCCCAGCATTTT
j_gene: TRBJ1-5
v_gene: TRBV3-1/TRBV3-2
d_gene: .
abundance: .
len: 16

CDR3aa: CASSLLYSPTYEQYF
CDR3nt: TGCGCCAGCAGCCTGCTCTATTCACCCACCTACGAGCAGTACTTC
j_gene: TRBJ2-7
v_gene: TRBV4-3
d_gene: .
abundance: .
len: 15

CDR3aa: CAISETGYTEAFF
CDR3nt: TGTGCCATCAGTGAAACAGGGTACACTGAAGCTTTCTTT
j_gene: TRBJ1-1
v_gene: TRBV10-3
d_gene: .
abundance: .
len: 13

CDR3aa: CASSQDRTVYEQYF
CDR3nt: TGCGCCAGCAGCCAAGATAGGACAGTATACGAGCAGTACTTC
j_gene: TRBJ2-7
v_gene: TRBV4-3
d_gene: .
abundance: .
len: 14

CDR3aa: CAWTASGNTDTQYF
CDR3nt: TGTGCCTGGACGGCTAGCGGAAACACAGATACGCAGTATTTT
j_gene: TRBJ2-3
v_gene: TRBV30
d_gene: TRBD2
abundance: once
len: 14

CDR3aa: CASSWLDSYNEQFF
CDR3nt: TGTGCCAGCAGTTGGCTGGACAGCTACAATGAGCAGTTCTTC
j_gene: TRBJ2-1
v_gene: TRBV6-5
d_gene: .
abundance: .
len: 14

CDR3aa: CATLGQTNEKLFF
CDR3nt: TGTGCCACCTTGGGACAAACTAATGAAAAACTGTTTTTT
j_gene: TRBJ1-4
v_gene: TRBV6-5
d_gene: .
abundance: once
len: 13

CDR3aa: CASSLVRGSSEKLFF
CDR3nt: TGTGCCAGCAGCCTGGTCAGGGGGTCGAGTGAAAAACTGTTTTTT
j_gene: TRBJ1-4
v_gene: TRBV14
d_gene: TRBD1
abundance: .
len: 15

CDR3aa: CASSVVASGILANEQFF
CDR3nt: TGTGCCAGCAGCGTAGTGGCTAGCGGGATACTGGCAAATGAGCAGTTCTTC
j_gene: TRBJ2-1
v_gene: TRBV9
d_gene: TRBD2
abundance: once
len: 17

CDR3aa: CSVEKDSGRGETQYF
CDR3nt: TGCAGCGTTGAAAAGGATTCCGGGAGGGGGGAGACCCAGTACTTC
j_gene: TRBJ2-5
v_gene: TRBV29-1
d_gene: TRBD2
abundance: .
len: 15

CDR3aa: CASSQTDRAYGYTF
CDR3nt: TGTGCCAGCAGCCAGACAGACAGGGCTTATGGCTACACCTTC
j_gene: TRBJ1-2
v_gene: TRBV4-2
d_gene: TRBD1
abundance: .
len: 14

CDR3aa: CASSFGQSSEAFF
CDR3nt: TGTGCCAGCAGCTTCGGACAGTCTTCTGAAGCTTTCTTT
j_gene: TRBJ1-1
v_gene: TRBV7-9
d_gene: .
abundance: few
len: 13

CDR3aa: CASSLRTSGIYNEQFF
CDR3nt: TGTGCCAGCAGCCTAAGGACTAGCGGGATCTACAATGAGCAGTTCTTC
j_gene: TRBJ2-1
v_gene: TRBV9
d_gene: TRBD2
abundance: .
len: 16

CDR3aa: CASSLSPGYGYTF
CDR3nt: TGTGCCAGCAGTTTATCCCCAGGCTATGGCTACACCTTC
j_gene: TRBJ1-2
v_gene: TRBV28
d_gene: .
abundance: .
len: 13

CDR3aa: CASSTHPGQGFSQPQHF
CDR3nt: TGTGCCAGTAGTACCCATCCGGGACAGGGTTTTTCTCAGCCCCAGCATTTT
j_gene: TRBJ1-5
v_gene: TRBV19
d_gene: TRBD1
abundance: .
len: 17

CDR3aa: CASSLNQGDYEQYF
CDR3nt: TGTGCCAGCTCACTAAACCAGGGGGACTACGAGCAGTACTTC
j_gene: TRBJ2-7
v_gene: TRBV18
d_gene: TRBD1
abundance: .
len: 14

CDR3aa: CAWERGNTGELFF
CDR3nt: TGTGCCTGGGAACGCGGGAACACCGGGGAGCTGTTTTTT
j_gene: TRBJ2-2
v_gene: TRBV30
d_gene: .
abundance: .
len: 13

CDR3aa: CASSIGPLRGPRSSNTEAFF
CDR3nt: TGTGCCAGTAGTATAGGCCCTCTCAGGGGGCCGAGGTCGTCGAACACTGAAGCTTTCTTT
j_gene: TRBJ1-1
v_gene: TRBV19
d_gene: TRBD1
abundance: many
len: 20

CDR3aa: CASSPALAGVTDTQYF
CDR3nt: TGTGCCAGCAGCCCCGCACTAGCGGGAGTCACAGATACGCAGTATTTT
j_gene: TRBJ2-3
v_gene: TRBV5-5
d_gene: TRBD2
abundance: .
len: 16

CDR3aa: CASSSPRDRLNTEAFF
CDR3nt: TGTGCCAGCAGTTCCCCCCGGGACAGGCTCAACACTGAAGCTTTCTTT
j_gene: TRBJ1-1
v_gene: TRBV28
d_gene: TRBD1
abundance: .
len: 16

CDR3aa: CASSQESFGGRHTDTQYF
CDR3nt: TGTGCCAGCAGCCAAGAATCTTTTGGAGGGAGACACACAGATACGCAGTATTTT
j_gene: TRBJ2-3
v_gene: TRBV4-2
d_gene: .
abundance: .
len: 18

CDR3aa: CASSVAVAAPETQYF
CDR3nt: TGTGCCAGCAGCGTAGCTGTAGCCGCTCCAGAGACCCAGTACTTC
j_gene: TRBJ2-5
v_gene: TRBV9
d_gene: .
abundance: .
len: 15

CDR3aa: CASSTGRTVPTYEQYF
CDR3nt: TGTGCCAGCAGCACCGGCCGGACAGTGCCTACCTACGAGCAGTACTTC
j_gene: TRBJ2-7
v_gene: TRBV21-1
d_gene: .
abundance: .
len: 16

CDR3aa: CASSQVRGGEQFF
CDR3nt: TGTGCCAGCAGCCAAGTAAGGGGGGGGGAGCAGTTCTTC
j_gene: TRBJ2-1
v_gene: TRBV14
d_gene: .
abundance: .
len: 13

CDR3aa: CAWSWGGHVAQPQHF
CDR3nt: TGTGCCTGGAGTTGGGGCGGACATGTCGCCCAGCCCCAGCATTTT
j_gene: TRBJ1-5
v_gene: TRBV30
d_gene: .
abundance: .
len: 15

CDR3aa: CASSLLSGVGTEAFF
CDR3nt: TGTGCCAGCAGCTTATTGTCGGGGGTAGGCACTGAAGCTTTCTTT
j_gene: TRBJ1-1
v_gene: TRBV7-2
d_gene: .
abundance: .
len: 15

CDR3aa: CASSVRGLYNEQFF
CDR3nt: TGTGCCAGCAGTGTTAGGGGGCTCTACAATGAGCAGTTCTTC
j_gene: TRBJ2-1
v_gene: TRBV2
d_gene: TRBD1
abundance: .
len: 14

CDR3aa: CASSEVPGQGDGYTF
CDR3nt: TGTGCCAGCAGTGAGGTTCCTGGACAGGGTGATGGCTACACCTTC
j_gene: TRBJ1-2
v_gene: TRBV2
d_gene: TRBD1
abundance: .
len: 15

CDR3aa: CASSWLGTTNYGYTF
CDR3nt: TGTGCCAGCAGCTGGCTCGGGACAACGAACTATGGCTACACCTTC
j_gene: TRBJ1-2
v_gene: TRBV5-6
d_gene: .
abundance: .
len: 15

CDR3aa: CAISTGAGANVLTF
CDR3nt: TGTGCCATTTCGACAGGGGCTGGGGCCAACGTCCTGACTTTC
j_gene: TRBJ2-6
v_gene: TRBV6-5
d_gene: TRBD1
abundance: .
len: 14

CDR3aa: CASSLGTGAKANEKLFF
CDR3nt: TGCGCCAGCAGCTTGGGGACAGGGGCCAAGGCTAATGAAAAACTGTTTTTT
j_gene: TRBJ1-4
v_gene: TRBV5-1
d_gene: TRBD1
abundance: .
len: 17

CDR3aa: CATMTDPGVNYGYTF
CDR3nt: TGTGCCACCATGACGGACCCCGGGGTTAACTATGGCTACACCTTC
j_gene: TRBJ1-2
v_gene: TRBV19
d_gene: .
abundance: .
len: 15

CDR3aa: CAIREKNTGDTQYF
CDR3nt: TGTGCCATCAGAGAGAAGAACACAGGGGATACGCAGTATTTT
j_gene: TRBJ2-3
v_gene: TRBV10-3
d_gene: .
abundance: .
len: 14

CDR3aa: CASSLVPKSSGNTIYF
CDR3nt: TGCGCCAGCAGCTTGGTACCAAAGAGCTCTGGAAACACCATATATTTT
j_gene: TRBJ1-3
v_gene: TRBV5-1
d_gene: .
abundance: .
len: 16

CDR3aa: CASSILRDSYNEQFF
CDR3nt: TGTGCCAGCAGCATCCTACGCGACAGCTACAATGAGCAGTTCTTC
j_gene: TRBJ2-1
v_gene: TRBV7-2
d_gene: .
abundance: .
len: 15

CDR3aa: CASSPRGGRENTEAFF
CDR3nt: TGTGCCAGCAGCCCCCGTGGGGGGAGGGAGAACACTGAAGCTTTCTTT
j_gene: TRBJ1-1
v_gene: TRBV7-2
d_gene: .
abundance: .
len: 16

CDR3aa: CASSEPGSGAAFF
CDR3nt: TGTGCCAGCAGTGAGCCCGGGAGTGGGGCAGCTTTCTTT
j_gene: TRBJ1-1
v_gene: TRBV6-1
d_gene: .
abundance: .
len: 13